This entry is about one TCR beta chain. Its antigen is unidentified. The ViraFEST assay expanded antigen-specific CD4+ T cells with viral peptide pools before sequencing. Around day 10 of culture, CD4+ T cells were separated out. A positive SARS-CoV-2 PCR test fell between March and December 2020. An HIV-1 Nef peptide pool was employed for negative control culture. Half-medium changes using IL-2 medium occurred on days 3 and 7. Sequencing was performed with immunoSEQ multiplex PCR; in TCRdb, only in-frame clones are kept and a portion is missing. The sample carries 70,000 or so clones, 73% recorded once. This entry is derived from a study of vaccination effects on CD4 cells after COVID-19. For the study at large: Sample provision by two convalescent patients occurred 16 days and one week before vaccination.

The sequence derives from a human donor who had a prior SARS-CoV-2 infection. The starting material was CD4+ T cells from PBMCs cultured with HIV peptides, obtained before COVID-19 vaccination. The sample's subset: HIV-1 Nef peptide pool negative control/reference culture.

CDR3 bases: TGTGCCAGCAGTCCAAGGACGGATGAAGCTTTCTTT. Protein product: CASSPRTDEAFF. The rearrangement links TRBV6-2 or TRBV6-3 to TRBJ1-1; D not certain. CDR1 and CDR2 (germline): MNHEY, SVGEGT. This CDR3 has 12 residues. Deletions cut 5 bases from V and 7 bases from J, with 11 bases between.